A single sample gave rise to the 11 T cell receptor beta chains below, sequenced in a study of blood T cell repertoires in COVID-19 (TCRdb year 2020). The method behind the library was the immunoSEQ multiplex PCR assay. TCRdb obtained this table from immuneACCESS and retained in-frame rearrangements with V and J assigned. These tables miss some clones; where compared with another copy, unresolved V genes account for less than half of the shortfall, and the remainder is unexplained. This sample gives 200,000 to 300,000 clones in total; roughly 90% of them show up just once. The top ten clonotypes cover about 0.74% of the sample. Sequencing was carried out using peripheral blood. Source of these receptors: a woman aged 25 to 39 with acute or convalescent COVID-19.

This chain uses TRBV7-2 with TRBJ2-7; TRBD2 agrees at 9 bases. Germline-derived CDR1 and CDR2 are SGHTA and FQGNSA. This CDR3 has 17 residues. V lost 3 bases to trimming and J lost 3 bases; unmatched junction nucleotides: 12. The CDR3 region is CASSFGTSGSSIYEQYF. The CDR3 nucleotides read TGTGCCAGCAGCTTTGGAACTAGCGGGTCTTCAATCTACGAGCAGTACTTC.

V gene TRBV7-2 combines with J gene TRBJ2-3, with D maybe TRBD2 (5 bases). CDR1 SGHTA and CDR2 FQGNSA come from the germline V gene. The CDR3 has 15 residues. V lost 5 bases, J lost 2 bases, and 14 bases lay in between. CDR3 loop: CASSPRREFTDTQYF. The CDR3 DNA reads as TGTGCCAGCAGCCCCCGACGGGAATTCACAGATACGCAGTATTTT.

This clone was counted a single time. The V gene is TRBV28, the J gene TRBJ2-5, with D perhaps being TRBD1 or TRBD2 (6 bases each). CDR3 length equals 12 residues. CDR1 is MDHEN and CDR2 is SYDVKM in the germline V gene. Trimming cost V 10 bases and J 5 bases, with 14 bases left between them. The CDR3 bases are TGTGCCACCAGACAGGCGGGGGAGACCCAGTACTTC. Residues: CATRQAGETQYF.

The sample holds a few counts of this clone. The DNA of the CDR3 is TGTGCCAGCAGTCCGCACATGGTAGGGGGCGCAGGGAACGAGCAGTACTTC. This codes for CASSPHMVGGAGNEQYF. V gene TRBV6-6 combines with J gene TRBJ2-7, with 7 bases fitting TRBD1. After removal of 5 bases from V and 5 bases from J, the junction contained 18 bases not matched to a gene. CDR1 is MNHNY and CDR2 is SVGAGI in the germline V gene (reference sequence). This CDR3 comprises 17 residues.

V and J are TRBV21-1 and TRBJ2-1; the table gives TRBD1 as D, unverified against the DNA. TRBV21-1 is classified as a pseudogene. This CDR3 is built from 14 residues. CDR3 amino acids: CASSKETGVNEQFF. CDR3 in DNA: TGTGCCAGCAGCAAAGAGACAGGGGTGAATGAGCAGTTCTTC.

This sequence joins TRBV9 and TRBJ2-7, with 9 positions matching TRBD2. Germline lookup yields CDR1 SGDLS and CDR2 YYNGEE. Germline trimming cut 3 bases from V and 2 bases from J; bases unmatched to any gene: 15. The CDR3 consists of 18 residues. CDR3 DNA sequence: TGTGCCAGCAGCGCTGGGGGCGGGGGGGGCTCCCAACCCTACGAGCAGTACTTC. Encoded protein: CASSAGGGGGSQPYEQYF.

The chain has TRBV27 and TRBJ1-6; no reliable D call. Germline values: CDR1 MNHEY, CDR2 SMNVEV (reference sequence). This CDR3 is built from 14 residues. V was cut by 3 bases and J by 6 bases, with 9 bases left in between. CDR3 sequence (DNA): TGTGCCAGCAGTTTCGGAGGGATTAATTCACCCCTCCACTTT. The encoded protein is CASSFGGINSPLHF.

This chain uses TRBV11-3 with TRBJ2-1, with D perhaps TRBD2 (7 bases). The CDR3 is 16 amino acids. V lost 5 bases and J 6 bases, leaving 20 bases between the germline ends. Germline CDR1 is SGHNT and CDR2 is YENEEA. The CDR3 region is CASSPAGDYRFNEQFF. The DNA of the CDR3 is TGTGCCAGCAGCCCGGCAGGGGACTACCGCTTCAATGAGCAGTTCTTC. Combining the CDR3 with reference TRBV11-3 and TRBJ2-1 gives the whole variable domain EAGVVQSPRYKIIEKKQPVAFWCNPISGHNTLYWYLQNLGQGPELLIRYENEEAVDDSQLPKDRFSAERLKGVDSTLKIQPAELGDSAVYLCASSPAGDYRFNEQFFGPGTRLTVL.

The chain links TRBV3-1 (or the pseudogene TRBV3-2) to TRBJ1-5; D remains ambiguous. This CDR3 contains 15 residues. Looked up from germline, CDR1 is LGHDT and CDR2 is YNNKEL (reference sequence). The V gene lost 1 base and the J gene lost 0 bases, with 7 bases spanning the gap. CDR3 DNA: TGTGCCAGCAGCCAAGGCCAGAATAGCAATCAGCCCCAGCATTTT. This encodes CASSQGQNSNQPQHF.

This chain connects TRBV5-1 to TRBJ1-4, with TRBD1 matching over 7 bases. Germline V gene data show CDR1 as SGHRS and CDR2 as YFSETQ. The CDR3 has 15 amino acids. Germline trimming cut 0 bases from V and 4 bases from J; bases unmatched to any gene: 3. As DNA, the CDR3 is TGCGCCAGCAGCTTGGAGGGGGCCCTTAATGAAAAACTGTTTTTT. Encoded protein: CASSLEGALNEKLFF.

The genes are TRBV6-1 and TRBJ2-7; 10 nucleotides match TRBD2. Germline trimming cut 3 bases from V and 9 bases from J; bases unmatched to any gene: 5. The CDR3 has 13 amino acids. CDR1 MNHNS and CDR2 SASEGT come from the germline V gene. The CDR3 DNA reads as TGTGCCAGCAGTGATTCTAGCGGGAGACGGCAGTACTTC. This gives the protein CASSDSSGRRQYF.